The source of this T cell receptor beta chain is a study of long-term antiretroviral therapy in people with HIV. Germline loops: CDR1 SGHDT, CDR2 YYEEEE. The CDR3 runs to 11 residues. V lost 0 bases to trimming and J lost 8 bases, with 5 bases between them. Assay version v3.0 of immunoSEQ was used, and it was run at survey level. Method: immunoSEQ multiplex PCR; TCRdb's copy keeps in-frame clones and lacks some. The sample includes about 16,000 clones, roughly 88% seen only once; the top ten take roughly 14%. This clonotype was obtained from a woman aged 30 to 39 with HIV. This material consisted of unsorted PBMCs, taken 2.3 years before starting antiretroviral therapy. The chain links TRBV5-6 to TRBJ1-1, with D uncertain. The CDR3 reads CASSLAREAFF. Here the CDR3 DNA reads TGTGCCAGCAGCTTGGCCAGAGAAGCTTTCTTT.